This T cell receptor (beta chain) was observed in a study of blood T cell repertoires in COVID-19. Overall study context: Specimens from acute and convalescent COVID-19 originated in the United States, Italy and Spain. PBMCs, B-cell-depleted T cells, or T cells provided the cDNA or gDNA that made up the material.

The authors' processing: Cell counts per sample came from amplifying reference gene primers. Measured with immunoSEQ multiplex PCR; TCRdb has only the in-frame clones, and not every one. V and J calls and clone size are as listed in that table; D and trimming were resolved from the DNA. The data hold 110,000 or so clones, with approximately 87% observed a single time. The CDR3 spans 14 residues. Germline V gene lookup returns CDR1 LNHNV and CDR2 YYDKDF (reference sequence). Trimming left V 1 base short and J 1 base short, with 7 bases between. The receptor's source is a man between 60 and 75 years old with acute or convalescent COVID-19. The sequencing sample was made of peripheral blood. V usage is TRBV15 and J usage is TRBJ2-5, with no clear D. CDR3 loop: CATSRVGAQETQYF. The CDR3 nucleotides read TGTGCCACCAGCAGAGTAGGAGCCCAAGAGACCCAGTACTTC.